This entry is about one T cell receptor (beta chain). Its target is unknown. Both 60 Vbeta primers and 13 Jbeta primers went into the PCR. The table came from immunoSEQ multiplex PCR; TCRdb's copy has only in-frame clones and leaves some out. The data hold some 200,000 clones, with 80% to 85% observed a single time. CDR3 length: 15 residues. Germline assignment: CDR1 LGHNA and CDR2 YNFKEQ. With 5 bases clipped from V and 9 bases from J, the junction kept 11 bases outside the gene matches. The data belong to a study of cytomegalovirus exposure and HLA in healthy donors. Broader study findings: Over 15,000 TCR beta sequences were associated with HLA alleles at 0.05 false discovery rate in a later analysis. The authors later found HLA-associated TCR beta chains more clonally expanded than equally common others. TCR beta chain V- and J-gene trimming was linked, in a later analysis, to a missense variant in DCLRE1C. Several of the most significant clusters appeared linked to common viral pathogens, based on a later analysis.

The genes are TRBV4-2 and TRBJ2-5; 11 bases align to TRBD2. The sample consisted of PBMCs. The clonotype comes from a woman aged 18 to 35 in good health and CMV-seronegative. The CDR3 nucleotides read TGTGCCAGCAGCTACGGACTAGCGGGCGGTGGGGCCCAGTACTTC. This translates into CASSYGLAGGGAQYF.